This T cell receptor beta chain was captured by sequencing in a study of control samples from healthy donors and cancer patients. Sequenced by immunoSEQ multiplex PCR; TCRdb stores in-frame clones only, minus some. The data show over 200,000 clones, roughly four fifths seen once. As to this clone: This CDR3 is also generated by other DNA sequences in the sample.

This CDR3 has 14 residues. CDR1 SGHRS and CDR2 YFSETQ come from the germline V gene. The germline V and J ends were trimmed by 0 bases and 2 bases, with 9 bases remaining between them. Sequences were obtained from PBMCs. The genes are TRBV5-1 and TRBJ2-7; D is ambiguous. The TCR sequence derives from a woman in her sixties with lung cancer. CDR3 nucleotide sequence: TGCGCCAGCAGCTTGGAATCGGTGGCCTACGAGCAGTACTTC. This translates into CASSLESVAYEQYF.